The rows below give T cell receptor beta chains drawn from one sample of a study of CD8+ T cells in alopecia areata. The assay was immunoSEQ multiplex PCR, and TCRdb's table has in-frame clones only and misses some. The sample has 150,000 to 200,000 clones, roughly 58% seen once; the top ten hold 16%. Material: CD4+ T cells sorted from blood, obtained between weeks 55 and 65, from a patient treated with tofacitinib. The receptors were sampled from a human donor with alopecia areata. CDR3s include the opening cysteine and the closing phenylalanine or tryptophan. A D gene is named only where the DNA matches it firmly.

cdr3_aa | d_call | v_call
CATPDSTYEQYF | . | TRBV10-2
CAWSVGTDTQYF | . | TRBV30
CSVVLGQGAFQPQHF | TRBD1 | TRBV29-1
CASREGDLEAFF | . | TRBV19
CASSPFRETYEQYF | . | TRBV4-2
CASSSGNTEAFF | . | TRBV28
CASSVRESLQETQYF | . | TRBV9
CASSPHLSSYNSPLHF | . | TRBV9
CASIKSGSYYGYTF | . | TRBV25-1
CASHGGRDGEQFF | . | TRBV11-2
CAISESGGKNIQYF | . | TRBV10-3
CASSVDSGEYNNEQFF | . | TRBV9